This T cell receptor (beta chain) came from a study of T cell changes during pregnancy in multiple sclerosis. V shed 0 bases and J shed 4 bases, with 12 bases lying between them. The CDR3 spans 15 residues. Germline lookup yields CDR1 SGHRS and CDR2 YFSETQ. Clones were sequenced by immunoSEQ multiplex PCR, and TCRdb holds only the in-frame ones, with some missing. The sample lists about 70,000 clones, around nine tenths occurring once. This sample comprised CD4+ T cells from peripheral blood mononuclear cells, obtained after pregnancy. The receptor was isolated from a female donor with multiple sclerosis, enrolled in a pregnancy study. V is TRBV5-1 and J is TRBJ2-3; perhaps TRBD1 as D (6 bases). Here the CDR3 reads CASSLGGQRADTQYF. In DNA, the CDR3 is TGCGCCAGCAGCTTGGGGGGGCAGCGTGCAGATACGCAGTATTTT.